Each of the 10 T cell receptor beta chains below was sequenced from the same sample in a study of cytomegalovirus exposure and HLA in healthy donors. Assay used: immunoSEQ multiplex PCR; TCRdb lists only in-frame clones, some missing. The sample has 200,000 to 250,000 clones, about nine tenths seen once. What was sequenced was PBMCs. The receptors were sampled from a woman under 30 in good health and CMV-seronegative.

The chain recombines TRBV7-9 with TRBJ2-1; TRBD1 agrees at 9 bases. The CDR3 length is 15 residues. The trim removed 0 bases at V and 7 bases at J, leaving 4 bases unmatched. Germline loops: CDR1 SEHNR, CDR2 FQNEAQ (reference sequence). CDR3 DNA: TGTGCCAGCAGCTTAGCACAGGGGGCAACAAATGAGCAGTTCTTC. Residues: CASSLAQGATNEQFF.

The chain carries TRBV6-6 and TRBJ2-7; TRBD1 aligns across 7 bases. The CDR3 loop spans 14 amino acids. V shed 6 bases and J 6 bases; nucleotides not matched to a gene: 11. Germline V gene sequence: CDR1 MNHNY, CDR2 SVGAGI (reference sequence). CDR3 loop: CASSPGTASGEQYF. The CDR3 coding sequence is TGTGCCAGCAGCCCCGGGACAGCCTCTGGCGAGCAGTACTTC.

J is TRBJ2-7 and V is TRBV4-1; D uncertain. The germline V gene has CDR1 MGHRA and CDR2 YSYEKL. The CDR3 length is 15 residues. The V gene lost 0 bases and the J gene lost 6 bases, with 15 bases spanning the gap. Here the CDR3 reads CASSQDSPGLGEQYF. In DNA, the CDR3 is TGCGCCAGCAGCCAAGATTCCCCCGGTCTCGGCGAGCAGTACTTC.

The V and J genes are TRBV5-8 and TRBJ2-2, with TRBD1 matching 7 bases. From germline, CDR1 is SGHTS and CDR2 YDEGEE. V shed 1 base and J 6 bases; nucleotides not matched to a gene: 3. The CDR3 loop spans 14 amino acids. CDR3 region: CASSLSDRSGELFF. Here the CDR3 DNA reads TGTGCCAGCAGCTTGTCGGACAGGTCCGGGGAGCTGTTTTTT.

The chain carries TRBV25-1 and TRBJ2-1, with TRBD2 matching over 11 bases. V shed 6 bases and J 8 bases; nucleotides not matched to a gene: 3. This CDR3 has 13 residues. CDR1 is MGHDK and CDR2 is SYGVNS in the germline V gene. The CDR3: CASRTSGIYEQFF. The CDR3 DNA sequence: TGTGCCAGCAGGACTAGCGGGATCTATGAGCAGTTCTTC.

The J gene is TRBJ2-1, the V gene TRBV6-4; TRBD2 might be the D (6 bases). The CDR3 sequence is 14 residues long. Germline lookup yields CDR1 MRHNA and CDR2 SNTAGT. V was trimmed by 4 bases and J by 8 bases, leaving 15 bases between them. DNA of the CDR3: TGTGCCAGCAGTGTTGGAGCGGGTAGCGATGAGCAGTTCTTC. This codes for CASSVGAGSDEQFF.

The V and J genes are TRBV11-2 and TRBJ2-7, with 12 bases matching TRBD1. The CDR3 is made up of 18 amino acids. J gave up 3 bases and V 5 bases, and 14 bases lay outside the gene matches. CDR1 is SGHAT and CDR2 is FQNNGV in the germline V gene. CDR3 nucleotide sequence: TGTGCCAGCAGCGCAGTCCGCGTGGGGGACAGGGGGCACTACGAGCAGTACTTC. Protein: CASSAVRVGDRGHYEQYF. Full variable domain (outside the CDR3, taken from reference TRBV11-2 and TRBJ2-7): EAGVAQSPRYKIIEKRQSVAFWCNPISGHATLYWYQQILGQGPKLLIQFQNNGVVDDSQLPKDRFSAERLKGVDSTLKIQPAKLEDSAVYLCASSAVRVGDRGHYEQYFGPGTRLTVT.

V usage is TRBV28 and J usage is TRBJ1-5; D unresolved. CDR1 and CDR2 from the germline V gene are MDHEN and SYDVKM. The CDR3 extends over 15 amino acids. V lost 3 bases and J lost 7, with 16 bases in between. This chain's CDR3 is CASSFAPLEEQPQHF. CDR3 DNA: TGTGCCAGCAGTTTTGCCCCCCTAGAAGAGCAGCCCCAGCATTTT. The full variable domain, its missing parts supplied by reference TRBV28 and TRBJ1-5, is DVKVTQSSRYLVKRTGEKVFLECVQDMDHENMFWYRQDPGLGLRLIYFSYDVKMKEKGDIPEGYSVSREKKERFSLILESASTNQTSMYLCASSFAPLEEQPQHFGDGTRLSIL.

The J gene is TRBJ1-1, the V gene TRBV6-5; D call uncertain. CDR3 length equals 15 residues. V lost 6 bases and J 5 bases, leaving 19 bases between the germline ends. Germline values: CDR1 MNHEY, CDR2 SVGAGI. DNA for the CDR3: TGTGCCAGCAGCCGACCCCGAGAGGGAAGGACTGAAGCTTTCTTT. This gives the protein CASSRPREGRTEAFF.

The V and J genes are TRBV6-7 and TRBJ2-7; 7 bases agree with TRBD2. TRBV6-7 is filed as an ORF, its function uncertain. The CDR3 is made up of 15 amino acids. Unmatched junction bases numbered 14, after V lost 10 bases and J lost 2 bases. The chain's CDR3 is CATRAGREPPYEQYF. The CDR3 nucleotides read TGTGCCACACGAGCCGGGCGGGAGCCGCCCTACGAGCAGTACTTC.